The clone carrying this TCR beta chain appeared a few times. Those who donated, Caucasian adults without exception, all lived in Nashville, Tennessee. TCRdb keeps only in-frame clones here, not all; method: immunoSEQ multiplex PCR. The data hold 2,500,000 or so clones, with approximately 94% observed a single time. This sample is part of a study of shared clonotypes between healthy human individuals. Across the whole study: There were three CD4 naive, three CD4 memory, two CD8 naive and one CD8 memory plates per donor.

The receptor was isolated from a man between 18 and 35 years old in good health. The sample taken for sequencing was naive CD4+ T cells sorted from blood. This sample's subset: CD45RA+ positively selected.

The CDR3 coding sequence is TGTGCCAGCTCGAATACGCAGGGCACTGAAGCTTTCTTT. Translation: CASSNTQGTEAFF. This rearrangement joins TRBV18 to TRBJ1-1; a possible D gene is TRBD1 (5 bases). V was pared by 6 bases and J by 4 bases, with 12 bases between. This CDR3 has 13 amino acids. Germline V CDR1 and CDR2: KGHSH, LQKENI.